This passage covers 26 T cell receptor beta chains from one sample sequenced in a study of OX40 agonist ivuxolimab in advanced cancers. Profiled with immunoSEQ multiplex PCR; TCRdb holds only in-frame clones, not every one. The data show some 73,000 clones, with 75% to 90% seen just once and approximately 9.9% held by the top ten. This sample comprised CD4+ or CD8+ T cells sorted from blood, obtained in a trial of the OX40 agonist ivuxolimab. These receptors all stem from an adult with an advanced solid tumor such as melanoma, head and neck, liver or kidney cancer.

The J gene is TRBJ2-1, the V gene TRBV7-9, with 7 bases lining up with TRBD2. Germline CDR1 and CDR2: SEHNR and FQNEAQ (reference sequence). The J segment lost 7 bases and the V segment lost 5 bases, leaving 5 bases of the junction unmatched. This CDR3 has 13 residues. CDR3 nucleotide sequence: TGTGCCAGCAGCGCGACTAGCAGTAATGAGCAGTTCTTC. It is translated as CASSATSSNEQFF.

J is TRBJ1-4 and V is TRBV11-2; D is ambiguous. The CDR3 is 14 residues long. Germline V gives CDR1 SGHAT, CDR2 FQNNGV. Trimming stripped 5 bases from V and 10 bases from J, with 17 bases between. This CDR3 is CASSEGWADVKLFF. The DNA of the CDR3 is TGTGCCAGCAGCGAGGGTTGGGCGGATGTAAAACTGTTTTTT.

The J gene is TRBJ1-4, the V gene TRBV11-2; D gene unclear. V lost 2 bases, J lost 0 bases, and 4 bases lay in between. Per the germline V gene, CDR1 is SGHAT and CDR2 is FQNNGV. The CDR3 covers 14 residues. Here the CDR3 DNA reads TGTGCCAGCAGCTTATATGCAACTAATGAAAAACTGTTTTTT. Protein product: CASSLYATNEKLFF.

This chain uses TRBV15 with TRBJ1-4; D ambiguous. V was trimmed by 0 bases and J by 8 bases, leaving 16 bases between them. The CDR3 covers 16 residues. Germline V gene sequence: CDR1 LNHNV, CDR2 YYDKDF (reference sequence). The CDR3 nucleotides read TGTGCCACCAGCAGAGAACCTCGGGGTAGCGGAGAAAAACTGTTTTTT. Translated: CATSREPRGSGEKLFF.

This clone came up once. The rearrangement uses TRBV6-1 and TRBJ2-5; TRBD2 might be the D (5 bases). The CDR3 sequence is 14 residues long. Between the trimmed V and J ends, which lost 3 bases and 5 bases, there was a span of 13 bases. The germline V gene encodes CDR1 MNHNS and CDR2 SASEGT. The CDR3 sequence: CASSDLGSGETQYF. In nucleotides, the CDR3 is TGTGCCAGCAGTGATTTGGGGAGTGGGGAGACCCAGTACTTC.

The chain uses TRBV14 and TRBJ2-5, with a tentative D call TRBD1 (5 bases). The CDR3 sequence is 14 residues long. V was cut by 0 bases and J by 5 bases, with 10 bases left in between. Germline CDR1 is SGHDN and CDR2 is FVKESK. CDR3 nucleotides: TGTGCCAGCAGCCAAGATTTGGGGCAGGAGACCCAGTACTTC. The encoded protein is CASSQDLGQETQYF. Together with reference TRBV14 and TRBJ2-5, the CDR3 gives the full variable domain: EAGVTQFPSHSVIEKGQTVTLRCDPISGHDNLYWYRRVMGKEIKFLLHFVKESKQDESGMPNNRFLAERTGGTYSTLKVQPAELEDSGVYFCASSQDLGQETQYFGPGTRLLVL.

This chain connects TRBV29-1 to TRBJ1-1; TRBD1 aligns across 8 bases. V was clipped by 4 bases and J by 5 bases; unmatched bases: 9. The V gene's germline CDR1 is SQVTM and CDR2 ANQGSEA. This CDR3 has 14 amino acids. Written as DNA, the CDR3 is TGCAGCGTTGTTTTAGGACAGGGTTGGACTGAAGCTTTCTTT. This codes for CSVVLGQGWTEAFF.

This chain uses TRBV27 with TRBJ2-1; TRBD1 matches 7 bases. Germline lookup yields CDR1 MNHEY and CDR2 SMNVEV (reference sequence). V dropped 5 bases and J dropped 2; count of bases not matched to a gene: 6. The CDR3 contains 15 residues. The CDR3 loop reads CASSRSDRAYNEQFF. For the CDR3, the DNA is TGTGCCAGCAGTCGTTCAGACAGGGCCTACAATGAGCAGTTCTTC.

The gene calls are TRBV5-6 and TRBJ1-1, with D possibly TRBD1 on 6 matching bases. The V gene's germline CDR1 is SGHDT and CDR2 YYEEEE. V was shortened by 0 bases and J by 0 bases, with 9 bases between the two germline ends. This CDR3 region has 15 residues. The CDR3 DNA is TGTGCCAGCAGCTTGGGACAGGCCTTGAACACTGAAGCTTTCTTT. It translates to CASSLGQALNTEAFF. Together with reference TRBV5-6 and TRBJ1-1, the CDR3 gives the full variable domain: DAGVTQSPTHLIKTRGQQVTLRCSPKSGHDTVSWYQQALGQGPQFIFQYYEEEERQRGNFPDRFSGHQFPNYSSELNVNALLLGDSALYLCASSLGQALNTEAFFGQGTRLTVV.

This clone appeared once. This chain links TRBV28 with TRBJ1-1, with D uncertain. V was shortened by 7 bases and J by 10 bases, with 28 bases between the two germline ends. Germline V gives CDR1 MDHEN, CDR2 SYDVKM. This CDR3 is built from 16 residues. The CDR3 DNA reads as TGTGCCAGCACCAACCCCCAAGGAGGGCCCCTCGGTAGAGCTTTCTTT. Encoded protein: CASTNPQGGPLGRAFF.

The chain recombines TRBV7-9 with TRBJ2-2; 7 bases are shared with TRBD1. This CDR3 has 16 residues. Unmatched junction bases numbered 12, after V lost 11 bases and J lost 0 bases. Germline loops: CDR1 SEHNR, CDR2 FQNEAQ (reference sequence). The CDR3 DNA sequence: TGTGCCCTGTGGGACAGCGGCTTAGCGAACACCGGGGAGCTGTTTTTT. Its translation: CALWDSGLANTGELFF.

V gene TRBV28 combines with J gene TRBJ2-7; D possibly matches TRBD1 or TRBD2 (6 bases each). From germline, CDR1 is MDHEN and CDR2 SYDVKM. The length of the CDR3 is 11 residues. V lost 10 bases, J lost 4 bases, and 11 bases lay in between. The CDR3 here is CATGGSYEQYF. The CDR3 nucleotides are TGTGCCACCGGGGGCTCGTACGAGCAGTACTTC.

The CDR3 sequence is CASSVGGELFF. CDR3 bases: TGTGCCAGCAGCGTAGGCGGGGAGCTGTTTTTT. The V gene is TRBV9, the J gene TRBJ2-2; D gene ambiguous. The CDR3 is 11 amino acids. Germline lookup yields CDR1 SGDLS and CDR2 YYNGEE. Trimming pared 0 bases from V and 7 bases from J, leaving 1 base between.

The rearrangement uses TRBV28 and TRBJ1-4; D is undetermined. Germline-derived CDR1 and CDR2 are MDHEN and SYDVKM. V was shortened by 6 bases and J by 0 bases, with 8 bases between the two germline ends. CDR3 length: 14 amino acids. Here the CDR3 DNA reads TGTGCCAGCAGAGATTCCTCAACTAATGAAAAACTGTTTTTT. Its translation is CASRDSSTNEKLFF.

The genes are TRBV28 and TRBJ1-2, with D unclear. V dropped 3 bases and J dropped 5 bases, with 7 bases sitting between them. Germline CDR1 reads MDHEN; CDR2 reads SYDVKM. CDR3 length: 12 amino acids. CDR3 region: CASSLAEYGYTF. The CDR3 nucleotides read TGTGCCAGCAGTTTGGCAGAGTATGGCTACACCTTC.

The chain links TRBV7-9 to TRBJ2-1; maybe TRBD2 (6 bases). Germline V gene sequence: CDR1 SEHNR, CDR2 FQNEAQ (reference sequence). This CDR3 spans 17 amino acids. Trimming pared 5 bases from V and 0 bases from J, leaving 17 bases between. The CDR3 sequence: CASSPTWGESSYNEQFF. The CDR3 nucleotides are TGTGCCAGCAGCCCAACGTGGGGGGAGAGCTCCTACAATGAGCAGTTCTTC.

V gene TRBV10-2 combines with J gene TRBJ2-3; D may match TRBD1 or TRBD2 (5 bases each). V was trimmed by 0 bases and J by 6 bases, leaving 10 bases between them. The CDR3 consists of 14 residues. Germline assignment: CDR1 WSHSY and CDR2 SAAADI. Here the CDR3 reads CASSESIWGDTQYF. CDR3 DNA sequence: TGCGCCAGCAGTGAGTCCATTTGGGGGGATACGCAGTATTTT.

The V and J genes are TRBV7-9 and TRBJ2-7; 7 bases line up with TRBD2. The CDR3 is 13 amino acids. The trim removed 5 bases at V and 4 bases at J, leaving 5 bases unmatched. The germline gives CDR1 SEHNR, CDR2 FQNEAQ (reference sequence). The CDR3 DNA reads TGTGCCAGCAGCCCGCGGGGGACGTACGAGCAGTACTTC. Translating gives CASSPRGTYEQYF.

The rearrangement links TRBV5-1 to TRBJ2-2; D may correspond to TRBD1 or TRBD2 (6 bases each). Deletions cut 0 bases from V and 5 bases from J, with 11 bases between. Germline CDR1 and CDR2: SGHRS and YFSETQ. This CDR3 region has 15 residues. CDR3 bases: TGCGCCAGCAGCTTGGAGGAGGGGGGAACCGGGGAGCTGTTTTTT. Translation gives CASSLEEGGTGELFF.

The V call is TRBV6-1, the J call TRBJ1-6; D gene ambiguous. The CDR3 is 12 residues long. The V gene's germline CDR1 is MNHNS and CDR2 SASEGT. V was cut by 5 bases and J by 5 bases, with 4 bases left in between. CDR3 in amino acids: CASSIDNSPLHF. The DNA for the CDR3 is TGTGCCAGCAGTATAGATAATTCACCCCTCCACTTT.

This clone was picked up a small number of times. This chain links TRBV30 with TRBJ1-1; D remains unclear. The length of the CDR3 is 11 residues. V lost 1 base and J 3 bases, leaving 3 bases between the germline ends. Germline loops: CDR1 GTSNPN, CDR2 SVGIG (reference sequence). CDR3 protein: CAWSDYTEAFF. As DNA, the CDR3 is TGTGCCTGGAGTGATTACACTGAAGCTTTCTTT.

The genes are TRBV7-7 and TRBJ2-1; unclear D gene. The CDR3 totals 13 residues. Trimming left V 1 base short and J 1 base short, with 2 bases between. CDR1 SSHAT and CDR2 FNYEAQ come from the germline V gene (reference sequence). This CDR3 is CASSLGSYNEQFF. The CDR3, as DNA: TGTGCCAGCAGCTTAGGTTCCTACAATGAGCAGTTCTTC.

The rearrangement uses TRBV27 and TRBJ1-1; D unclear. The V end was cut by 3 bases, the J end by 1 base, with 6 bases between. The CDR3 totals 13 residues. Germline V CDR1 and CDR2: MNHEY, SMNVEV (reference sequence). The chain's CDR3 is CASSLIANTEAFF. CDR3 bases: TGTGCCAGCAGTTTGATAGCGAACACTGAAGCTTTCTTT.

The chain links TRBV5-1 to TRBJ1-1; D not resolved. The length of the CDR3 is 14 residues. The V gene's germline CDR1 is SGHRS and CDR2 YFSETQ. Trimming pared 5 bases from V and 6 bases from J, leaving 17 bases between. Written as DNA, the CDR3 is TGCGCCAGCAGGGTTGGGGAGCTGGATTCTGAAGCTTTCTTT. Translated: CASRVGELDSEAFF.

This chain joins TRBV7-9 and TRBJ2-2; possible D gene TRBD2, 6 bases. Germline V gene data show CDR1 as SEHNR and CDR2 as FQNEAQ (reference sequence). The CDR3 spans 13 residues. V was trimmed by 3 bases and J by 4 bases, leaving 6 bases between them. This CDR3 reads CASSLGGTGELFF. In nucleotides, the CDR3 is TGTGCCAGCAGCTTGGGGGGCACCGGGGAGCTGTTTTTT.

This clone was seen many times. The chain is built from TRBV6-1 and TRBJ1-1; no definite D call. The V and J ends lost 10 bases and 11 bases respectively, with 11 bases between them. This CDR3 contains 9 residues. Germline loops: CDR1 MNHNS, CDR2 SASEGT. The CDR3 DNA reads as TGTGCCACCTCCCTGAAGGCTTTCTTT. Encoded protein: CATSLKAFF.